The clone carrying this T cell receptor beta chain was detected many times. One entry per CDR3 protein, called by TCRdb with MiXCR from the reads. This table has approximately 140,000 distinct CDR3 sequences, roughly 6.5% appearing once. Germline CDR1 is SGHTA and CDR2 is FQGTGA. This CDR3 is built from 17 residues. With V trimmed by 5 bases and J by 2 bases, 12 bases remained unmatched. This sample is part of a study of T cell repertoires in cytomegalovirus infection. Source material: PBMCs. The chain combines TRBV7-3 with TRBJ2-3, with 8 positions matching TRBD1. The TCR was taken from a human donor in good health (CMV status not recorded). Some clones in this sample may be carry-over from other donors' samples. The CDR3 protein is CASSPYRDRGYTDTQYF. The CDR3 coding sequence is TGTGCCAGCAGCCCATACCGTGACAGGGGCTACACAGATACGCAGTATTTT. Using reference TRBV7-3 and TRBJ2-3 for the parts outside the CDR3, the full variable domain is GAGVSQTPSNKVTEKGKYVELRCDPISGHTALYWYRQSLGQGPEFLIYFQGTGAADDSGLPNDRFFAVRPEGSVSTLKIQRTERGDSAVYLCASSPYRDRGYTDTQYFGPGTRLTVL.